This T cell receptor (beta chain) was identified in a study of blood T cell repertoires in COVID-19. Germline V CDR1 and CDR2: SQVTM, ANQGSEA. CDR3 length equals 14 residues. The junction had 7 bases not matched to a gene; V was cut back by 7 bases and J by 2 bases. Per the authors' pipeline: Amplifying reference gene primers gave estimates of nucleated cell counts. Assay: immunoSEQ multiplex PCR; the TCRdb copy retains only in-frame clones and omits some. D and trimming come from the DNA, and the V and J calls and clone size come from that table. This table has about 300,000 clones, 87% appearing once.

Sequencing input: PBMCs or T cells enriched from blood (not recorded which). The receptor was isolated from a woman aged 30 to 39 who had recovered from COVID-19. The gene calls are TRBV29-1 and TRBJ1-1; 10 bases fit TRBD1. CDR3 region: CSAATTGGNTEAFF. The CDR3 coding sequence is TGCAGCGCCGCCACGACAGGGGGCAACACTGAAGCTTTCTTT.